This T cell receptor beta chain is drawn from a study of CD8 T cells in Susac syndrome. The germline V gene encodes CDR1 SGHTA and CDR2 FQGNSA. Trimming removed 6 bases from V and 6 bases from J; junction bases left unmatched: 7. There are 15 residues in the CDR3. Random hexamers were used to reverse transcribe the RNA input (about 0.45 to 1 ug). MiXCR, run by TCRdb on the immunoSEQ multiplex PCR reads, gives a single entry per CDR3 protein. The data show roughly 200,000 distinct CDR3 sequences, around 95% seen once. Sequencing was performed on CD4+ T cells from PBMCs. This sequence was found in a human donor with multiple sclerosis. The chain combines TRBV7-2 with TRBJ2-2; 10 nucleotides line up with TRBD2. This chain's CDR3 is CASSSLAGEPGELFF. CDR3 sequence (DNA): TGTGCCAGCAGTTCTCTAGCGGGGGAACCCGGGGAGCTGTTTTTT.